The present entry profiles one TCR beta chain with its context. There is no known antigen for this receptor. Per-nucleotide qualities are absent, and no much larger clonotype sits a single base away. The receptor library was made with the immunoSEQ multiplex PCR assay. Rearranged TCR beta chain sequences were amplified with the hsTCRB Kit following the manufacturer's protocol. TCRB libraries were sequenced on an Illumina MiSeq. The authors' pipeline ran thus. The proprietary platform of the kit vendor was used for demultiplexing, trimming and gene mapping. TCRdb retrieved this table from immuneACCESS and kept in-frame rearrangements only. Not all clones are present; in checked studies, unresolved V genes account for under half, and no reason is known for the remainder. Clone size and V and J calls were adopted from that table, with D and trimming inferred from the DNA. This sample has roughly 76,000 clones in its table, and roughly 85% of those were observed once. Roughly 2% of the sample comes from the top ten.

The record originates from a study of a mutant IDH1 vaccine in newly diagnosed glioma (TCRdb year 2021). As for the study more broadly: Eight vaccinations were administered to patients in weeks 1, 3, 5, 7, 11, 15, 19 and 23, corresponding to visits V03 through V10. For exploratory analyses, about two dozen treated patients had longitudinal TCRB deep sequencing done wherever samples were available. Vaccination started 4-6 weeks after radiotherapy alone, or was given together with temozolomide cycles in the groups whose treatment included chemotherapy. Prior to enrollment, standard therapy consisting of radiotherapy alone, temozolomide alone, or radiochemotherapy with temozolomide had been administered to patients, with the combination being received by most patients. The roughly 30 treated patients were roughly 60% male and around 38% female, with a mean age of roughly 42 years. Six visits were used for peripheral blood collection: V03 (baseline), V05, V07, V10, V12 and V13.

The paper as a whole reports these results and caveats: Changes in the top peripheral T cell clonotypes picked up by TCRB sequencing did not appear to be linked to pseudoprogression. Vaccine-induced immune responses across multiple MHC alleles were detected in 93.3% of patients. Availability determined which PBMC samples were chosen for TCRB deep sequencing. According to the authors, sample limitations meant that analyses of patient blood samples could not be reproduced.

Trimming costs V 2 bases and J 3 bases, and their ends lie 9 bases apart. Reading from cysteine to phenylalanine, the CDR3 counts 14 amino acids. Only CDR3 DNA remains: 42 bases, in frame from the first base. CDR1 SGHNT and CDR2 YENEEA were looked up in the germline V gene. The label giving this sample's time point can be read as: week 23, last vaccination. Each vaccine dose, consisting of 300 ug of a 20-mer mutant IDH1 peptide in Montanide, was administered subcutaneously with topical imiquimod. The donors had newly diagnosed IDH1-mutant astrocytomas of WHO grade 3 or 4 that showed loss of nuclear ATRX. The samples were drawn from NOA16, a multicentre, single-arm, open-label phase I trial in Germany that tested a mutant IDH1 peptide vaccine in humans for the first time. Genomic DNA for TCRB sequencing was extracted from EDTA blood using the DNeasy Blood and Tissue Kit.

The rearrangement joined TRBV11-3 to TRBJ2-3; TRBD2 could be the D gene, as 5 bases match. This TCR came from a man in his thirties or forties with glioma. Some clones in this sample may be carry-over from other donors' samples. The specimen comprised PBMCs, sampled from a glioma patient whose treatment included an IDH1 peptide vaccine. At the DNA level, the sequence is TGTGCCAGCAGCTTACGGGGTCTTACAGATACGCAGTATTTT. This is translated as CASSLRGLTDTQYF.